Below are 6 T cell receptor beta chains sequenced from a single sample in a study of PD-1 blockade in classical Hodgkin lymphoma (dated by TCRdb to about 2020). The library came from the immunoSEQ multiplex PCR assay. TCRdb stores this immuneACCESS table with in-frame sequences only. Part of the clones is absent; in the studies checked, under half of the shortfall reflects unresolved V genes, and no reason is known for the rest. The sample contains 10,000 to 13,000 clones, about 68% of them found a single time. The ten largest account for roughly 35% of the sample. Reading the label with the study, this specimen's time point is: cycle 1 day 1 (C1D1), immediately before nivolumab initiation. Every trial patient had relapsed after autologous stem cell transplantation, and cohorts A, B and C differed in prior brentuximab vedotin exposure. Sequencing was performed on peripheral blood mononuclear cells (PBMCs), taken at baseline. These TCRs come from a human donor with classical Hodgkin lymphoma.

This clone counts as medium-sized. This chain links TRBV7-9 with TRBJ1-2; no clear D. Germline V gene lookup returns CDR1 SEHNR and CDR2 FQNEAQ (reference sequence). CDR3 length: 14 residues. The V gene lost 4 bases and the J gene lost 7 bases, with 16 bases spanning the gap. The CDR3 region is CASSSTSPLGGYTF. The CDR3 nucleotides read TGTGCCAGCAGCTCTACATCTCCCCTTGGTGGCTACACCTTC. The full variable domain, rest sourced from reference TRBV7-9 and TRBJ1-2, is DTGVSQNPRHKITKRGQNVTFRCDPISEHNRLYWYRQTLGQGPEFLTYFQNEAQLEKSRLLSDRFSAERPKGSFSTLEIQRTEQGDSAMYLCASSSTSPLGGYTFGSGTRLTVV.

CDR3 loop: CASSLTGMDNQPQHF. In DNA form, the CDR3 reads TGTGCCAGCAGCTTGACAGGGATGGACAATCAGCCCCAGCATTTT. The chain has TRBV11-3 and TRBJ1-5; TRBD1 agrees at 7 bases. The junction had 5 bases not matched to a gene; V was cut back by 3 bases and J by 3 bases. Germline V gives CDR1 SGHNT, CDR2 YENEEA. The CDR3 runs to 15 residues.

The V call is TRBV5-1, the J call TRBJ1-3; D may be TRBD1 (6 bases). V lost 0 bases, J lost 3 bases, and 13 bases lay in between. CDR1 is SGHRS, CDR2 YFSETQ, per germline. The CDR3 totals 16 residues. The CDR3 DNA reads TGCGCCAGCAGCTTGGGGGACGACAGGTTTGGAAACACCATATATTTT. Protein product: CASSLGDDRFGNTIYF. Complete variable domain (other parts from reference TRBV5-1 and TRBJ1-3): KAGVTQTPRYLIKTRGQQVTLSCSPISGHRSVSWYQQTPGQGLQFLFEYFSETQRNKGNFPGRFSGRQFSNSRSEMNVSTLELGDSALYLCASSLGDDRFGNTIYFGEGSWLTVV.

The chain joins TRBV18 to TRBJ1-2, with D unresolved. The CDR3 extends over 14 amino acids. Trimming stripped 0 bases from V and 8 bases from J, with 13 bases between. Germline V gene lookup returns CDR1 KGHSH and CDR2 LQKENI. CDR3 loop: CASSPPEVPGGYTF. CDR3 DNA sequence: TGTGCCAGCTCACCACCCGAGGTCCCGGGGGGCTACACCTTC.

This clone occurred once. The chain uses TRBV7-3 and TRBJ2-7; 9 positions match TRBD2. V shed 5 bases, J shed 0 bases, and the junction held 8 bases outside the gene matches. The length of the CDR3 is 16 residues. Germline V gene sequence: CDR1 SGHTA, CDR2 FQGTGA. DNA for the CDR3: TGTGCCAGCAGCCTCGTAGCGGGGGCGTCCTCCTACGAGCAGTACTTC. Protein sequence: CASSLVAGASSYEQYF.

This clone was seen more than once but under ten times. The chain joins TRBV6-1 to TRBJ2-1; possibly TRBD1 for D (6 bases). The CDR3 consists of 12 residues. V lost 5 bases to trimming and J lost 7 bases, with 9 bases between them. CDR1 and CDR2 (germline): MNHNS, SASEGT. The CDR3 protein is CASSTGNNEQFF. CDR3 bases: TGTGCCAGCAGTACAGGGAATAATGAGCAGTTCTTC.